The sequence of this T cell receptor beta chain was determined in a study of blood T cell repertoires in COVID-19. About the study: The study drew acute and convalescent COVID-19 samples from the United States, Italy and Spain.

Profiling relied on immunoSEQ multiplex PCR, and the TCRdb table lists in-frame clones only, not all of them. This table has 200,000 or so clones, 85% to 90% appearing once. This clone was detected only once. Sequenced material: peripheral blood. This clonotype originated in a person aged 65-85 years with COVID-19, enrolled during active disease.

CDR3 nucleotide sequence: TGTGCCAGCAGCTTTGCGGGGGCCAACACCGGGGAGCTGTTTTTT. It codes for CASSFAGANTGELFF. This rearrangement joins TRBV7-2 to TRBJ2-2; TRBD2 might be the D (7 bases). The germline V gene encodes CDR1 SGHTA and CDR2 FQGNSA. V dropped 3 bases and J dropped 2 bases, with 10 bases sitting between them. This CDR3 is built from 15 residues.